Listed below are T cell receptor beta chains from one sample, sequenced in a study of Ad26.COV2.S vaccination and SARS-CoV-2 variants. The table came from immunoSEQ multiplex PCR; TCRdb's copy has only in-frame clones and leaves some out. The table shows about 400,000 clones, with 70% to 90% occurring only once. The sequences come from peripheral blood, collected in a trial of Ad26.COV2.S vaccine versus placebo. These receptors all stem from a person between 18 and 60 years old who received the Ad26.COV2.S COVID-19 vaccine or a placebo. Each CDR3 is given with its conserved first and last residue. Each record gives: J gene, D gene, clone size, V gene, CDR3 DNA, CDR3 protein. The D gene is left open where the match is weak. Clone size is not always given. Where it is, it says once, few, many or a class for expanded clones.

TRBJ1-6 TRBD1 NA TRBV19 TGTGCCAGTAGGCAAAGACAGGGCCAGAGCTCCTATAATTCACCCCTCCACTTT CASRQRQGQSSYNSPLHF
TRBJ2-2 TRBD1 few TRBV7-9 TGTGCCAGCAGCGACGACAGGGTGACCGGGGAGCTGTTTTTT CASSDDRVTGELFF
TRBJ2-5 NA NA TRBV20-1 TGCAGTGCCGGTGTGGAGACCCAGTACTTC CSAGVETQYF
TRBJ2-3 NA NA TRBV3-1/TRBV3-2 TGTGCCAGCAGCTCTCCCGTTGCCGGAGATACGCAGTATTTT CASSSPVAGDTQYF
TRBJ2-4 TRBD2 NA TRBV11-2 TGTGCCAGCAGCCACAACCGACTAGCGGGGCAATCCAAAAACATTCAGTACTTC CASSHNRLAGQSKNIQYF
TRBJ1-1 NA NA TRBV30 TGTGCCTGGAGTGTCTTGCCAGGACAGATTGAAGCTTTCTTT CAWSVLPGQIEAFF
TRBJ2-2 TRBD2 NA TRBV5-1 TGCGCCAGCAGCCCAATTCCCACTAGCGGGGGATACACCGGGGAGCTGTTTTTT CASSPIPTSGGYTGELFF
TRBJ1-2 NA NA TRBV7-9 TGTGCCAGCAGCCCTCGCCCCGGCTATGGCTACACCTTC CASSPRPGYGYTF
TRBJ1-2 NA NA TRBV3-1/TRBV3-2 TGTGCCAGCAGCCAAGTAGGAATTCGGGGAAAGGGCTATGGCTACACCTTC CASSQVGIRGKGYGYTF
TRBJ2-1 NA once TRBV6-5 TGTGCCAGCACGAGAGGCCATGAGCAGTTCTTC CASTRGHEQFF
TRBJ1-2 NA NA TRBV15 TGTGCCACCAGCAGAGATCAACAGACCTATGGCTACACCTTC CATSRDQQTYGYTF
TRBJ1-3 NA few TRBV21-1 TGTGCCAGCAGCATCTCACAGGGGAAATCTGGAAACACCATATATTTT CASSISQGKSGNTIYF
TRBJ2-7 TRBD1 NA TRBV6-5 TGTGCCAGCAGAAGGGGACAGGGCTCTTTTTACGAGCAGTACTTC CASRRGQGSFYEQYF
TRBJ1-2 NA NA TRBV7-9 TGTGCCAGCAGCTTCGGTAGCCGCCGGGGTAACTATGGCTACACCTTC CASSFGSRRGNYGYTF
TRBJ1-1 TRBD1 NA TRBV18 TGTGCCAGCTCACCGGACAGGGGCGGTGAAGCTTTCTTT CASSPDRGGEAFF
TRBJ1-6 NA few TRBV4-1 TGCGCCAGCAGCCGCCAGACAGGACTTAATTCACCCCTCCACTTT CASSRQTGLNSPLHF
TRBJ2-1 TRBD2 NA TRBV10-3 TGTGCCATCAGTGAGCATCGCGGGGGGGCTTACTACAATGAGCAGTTCTTC CAISEHRGGAYYNEQFF
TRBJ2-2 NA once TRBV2 TGTGCCAGCGGGACCGGGGAGCTGTTTTTT CASGTGELFF
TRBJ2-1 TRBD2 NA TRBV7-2 TGTGCCAGCAGCTTGCGAGCGGGGGGGAGGGATGAGCAGTTCTTC CASSLRAGGRDEQFF
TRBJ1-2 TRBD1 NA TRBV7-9 TGTGCCAGCAGCTCAGGACAGGACCTACCTAACTATGGCTACACCTTC CASSSGQDLPNYGYTF
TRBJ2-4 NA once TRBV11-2 TGTGCCAGCAGCTCCGGACTAAACATTCAGTACTTC CASSSGLNIQYF
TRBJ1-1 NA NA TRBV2 TGTGCCAGCAGTGATGAGGGATCACAGGGAGGCACTGAAGCTTTCTTT CASSDEGSQGGTEAFF
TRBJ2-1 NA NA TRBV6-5 TGTGCCAGCTCAGCCGGGGTCTACAATGAGCAGTTCTTC CASSAGVYNEQFF
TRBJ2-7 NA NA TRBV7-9 TGTGCCAGCAGCTTTTCGGTCGGCACCGAAGAGCAGTACTTC CASSFSVGTEEQYF
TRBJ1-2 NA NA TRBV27 TGTGCCAGCAGTTTATCTAGTCGGCTTGGGTATGGCTACACCTTC CASSLSSRLGYGYTF
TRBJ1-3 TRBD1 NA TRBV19 TGTGCCAGTAGTTTACGGACAGGGGTGTACACCATATATTTT CASSLRTGVYTIYF
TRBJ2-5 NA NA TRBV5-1 TGCGCCAGCAGCTTCCGGGGCCGGGAGACCCAGTACTTC CASSFRGRETQYF
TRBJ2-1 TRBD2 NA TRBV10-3 TGTGCCATCAGTGAGATGCGGGGGGTCAATGAGCAGTTCTTC CAISEMRGVNEQFF
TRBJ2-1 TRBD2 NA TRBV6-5 TGTGCCAGCAAAGTTGGGACTAGCTGGACGGGGGAGCAGTTCTTC CASKVGTSWTGEQFF
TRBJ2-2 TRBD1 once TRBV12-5 TGTGCTAGTGGTTTGGTTACAGGGGGCTTAAACACCGGGGAGCTGTTTTTT CASGLVTGGLNTGELFF
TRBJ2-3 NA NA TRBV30 TGTGCCTGGAGCATGGGACATACGCAGTATTTT CAWSMGHTQYF
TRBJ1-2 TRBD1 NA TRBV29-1 TGCAGCGTTGGGGACAGGGGGAACTATGGCTACACCTTC CSVGDRGNYGYTF
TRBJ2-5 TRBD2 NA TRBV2 TGTGCCAGCAGCGTAGCGGGCCTAGAGACCCAGTACTTC CASSVAGLETQYF
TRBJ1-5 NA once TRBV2 TGTGCCAGCAGTGTGGGGGGCCACAATCAGCCCCAGCATTTT CASSVGGHNQPQHF
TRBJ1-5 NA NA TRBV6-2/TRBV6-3 TGTGCCAGCAGTTACTCGAGAAGGGAGAGGGGAGGCAATCAGCCCCAGCATTTT CASSYSRRERGGNQPQHF
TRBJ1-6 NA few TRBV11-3 TGTGCCAGCAGCTTAGGACCTAATTCACCCCTCCACTTT CASSLGPNSPLHF
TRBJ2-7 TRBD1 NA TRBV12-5 TGTGCTAGTGGGAATCCGGGACAGGTTTACGAGCAGTACTTC CASGNPGQVYEQYF
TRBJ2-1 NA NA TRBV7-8 TGTGCCAGCAGCCTTAGTAGACGGGGGGCCATCTACAATGAGCAGTTCTTC CASSLSRRGAIYNEQFF
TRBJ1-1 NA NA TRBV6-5 TGTGCCAGCAGTTTGATATATGACAGCCTGAACACTGAAGCTTTCTTT CASSLIYDSLNTEAFF
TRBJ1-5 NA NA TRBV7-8 TGTGCCAGCAGCTTAGGGGCCGAACGGAATCAGCCCCAGCATTTT CASSLGAERNQPQHF
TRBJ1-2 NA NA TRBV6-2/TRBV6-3 TGTGCCAGCAGTTGGGCCCCAGGGAGTTATGGCTACACCTTC CASSWAPGSYGYTF
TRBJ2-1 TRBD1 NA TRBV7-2 TGTGCCAGCAGCTTGGCTTGGGGACAGTACAATGAGCAGTTCTTC CASSLAWGQYNEQFF
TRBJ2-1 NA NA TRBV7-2 TGTGCCAGCAGCTTATCCAGGAGGGATGAGCAGTTCTTC CASSLSRRDEQFF
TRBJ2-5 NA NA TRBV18 TGTGCCAGCTCACCACCCGACAGGGAGACCCAGTACTTC CASSPPDRETQYF
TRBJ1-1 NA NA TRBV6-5 TGTGCCAGCAGACCGTTTGGCTACAAGAACACTGAAGCTTTCTTT CASRPFGYKNTEAFF
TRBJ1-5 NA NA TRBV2 TGTGCCAGCACCACCAGCAATCAGCCCCAGCATTTT CASTTSNQPQHF
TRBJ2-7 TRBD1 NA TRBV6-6 TGTGCCAGCAGTCGTACTCCGGGACAGGGGACCTACGAGCAGTACTTC CASSRTPGQGTYEQYF
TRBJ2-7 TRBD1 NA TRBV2 TGTGCCAGCAGTGAATTAGGGGACAGCTACGAGCAGTACTTC CASSELGDSYEQYF